This TCR beta chain was captured in a study of OX40 agonist ivuxolimab in advanced cancers. Study summary: A male proportion of 70% to 90% was recorded, with mean age about 60 years and range about 20 to 79.

The assay was immunoSEQ multiplex PCR, and TCRdb's table has in-frame clones only and misses some. In the table there are over 50,000 clones, roughly 85% of which are singletons. The sequencing used CD4+ or CD8+ T cells sorted from blood, collected in a trial of the OX40 agonist ivuxolimab. This sequence originates from an adult with an advanced solid tumor such as melanoma, head and neck, liver or kidney cancer.

In DNA form, the CDR3 reads TGTGCCAGCAGTCCCGGGGCTTACTACGAGCAGTACTTC. Translated: CASSPGAYYEQYF. The V and J genes are TRBV6-5 and TRBJ2-7; D possibly matches TRBD1 or TRBD2 (5 bases each). The V end lost 5 bases, the J end lost 3 bases, and 11 bases lay between the germline ends. Per the germline V gene, CDR1 is MNHEY and CDR2 is SVGAGI. The CDR3 is made up of 13 amino acids.